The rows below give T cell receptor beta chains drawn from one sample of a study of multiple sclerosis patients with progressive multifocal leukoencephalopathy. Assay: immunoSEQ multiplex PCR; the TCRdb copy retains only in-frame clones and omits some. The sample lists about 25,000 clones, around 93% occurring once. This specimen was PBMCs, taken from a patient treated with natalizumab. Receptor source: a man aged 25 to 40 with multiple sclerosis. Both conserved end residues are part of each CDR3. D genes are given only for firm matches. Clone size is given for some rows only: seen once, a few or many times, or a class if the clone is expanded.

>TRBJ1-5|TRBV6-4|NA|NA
TGTGCCAGCAGAACGGGACGGCCACCACGGCCCCAGCATTTT
CASRTGRPPRPQHF
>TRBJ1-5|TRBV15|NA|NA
TGTGCCGTCCAACAGGGTGGGAATCAGCCCCAGCATTTT
CAVQQGGNQPQHF
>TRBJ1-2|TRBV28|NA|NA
TGTGCCAGCACCGTGAACACTAACTATGGCTACACCTTC
CASTVNTNYGYTF
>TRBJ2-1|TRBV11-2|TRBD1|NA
TGTGCCAGCAGCTCTCTCCGGGACAGCTACAATGAGCAGTTCTTC
CASSSLRDSYNEQFF
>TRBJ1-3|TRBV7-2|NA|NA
TGTGCCAGCAGCTTAGAGTGGAGCTCTGGAAACACCATATATTTT
CASSLEWSSGNTIYF
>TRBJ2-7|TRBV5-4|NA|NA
TGTGCCAGCAGCTTGGCCGCTGGTTCCCAGTACGAGCAGTACTTC
CASSLAAGSQYEQYF
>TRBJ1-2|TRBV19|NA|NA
TGTGCCAGTAGTACAACCGGGACGGAGTCATATGGCTACACCTTC
CASSTTGTESYGYTF
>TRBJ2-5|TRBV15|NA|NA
TGTGCCACCAGCAGAGGGAACTTGGGGACCCAGTACTTC
CATSRGNLGTQYF
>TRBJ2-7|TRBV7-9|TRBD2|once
TGTGCCAGCAGCTCAGGGACTAGCGCTCACGAGCAGTACTTC
CASSSGTSAHEQYF
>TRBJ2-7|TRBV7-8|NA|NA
TGTGCCAGCAGCTTAGGACTGGGTGGCGAGCAGTACTTC
CASSLGLGGEQYF
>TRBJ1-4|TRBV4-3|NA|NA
TGCGCCAGCAGCCAAGATCTCGGAGGGCTAAATGAAAAACTGTTTTTT
CASSQDLGGLNEKLFF
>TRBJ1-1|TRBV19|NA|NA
TGTGCCAGTAGTATCTTGCCTGGGCAGGGTGAAGCTTTCTTT
CASSILPGQGEAFF
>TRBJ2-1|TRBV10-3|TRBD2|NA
TGTGCCATCAGGCCATCGACTAGCCACTCCTACAATGAGCAGTTCTTC
CAIRPSTSHSYNEQFF
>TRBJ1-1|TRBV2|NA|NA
TGTGCCAGCAGGATTGGCTCGACAGTAGCTTTCTTT
CASRIGSTVAFF
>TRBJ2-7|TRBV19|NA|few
TGTGCCAGTAGTATTTCGGCGCCCTACGAGCAGTACTTC
CASSISAPYEQYF
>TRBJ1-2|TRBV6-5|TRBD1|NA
TGTGCCAGCAGTTACAAGGTGGGACAGGGGGGCGGTGGCTACACCTTC
CASSYKVGQGGGGYTF
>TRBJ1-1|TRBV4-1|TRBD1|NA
TGCGCCAGCAGCCAACAAAACAGGGGGGATACTGAAGCTTTCTTT
CASSQQNRGDTEAFF
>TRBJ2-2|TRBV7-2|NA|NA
TGTGCCAGTAAGCGTCGGGGGACTGGGACCGGGGAGCTGTTTTTT
CASKRRGTGTGELFF
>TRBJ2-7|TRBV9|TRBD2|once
TGTGCCAGCAGTGATAGCGGGACCGAGCAGTACTTC
CASSDSGTEQYF
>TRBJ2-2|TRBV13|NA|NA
TGTGCCAGCAGCCACGGGATGGCCGGGGAGCTGTTTTTT
CASSHGMAGELFF
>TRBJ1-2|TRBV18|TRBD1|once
TGTGCCAGCTCACCACCCCCAGGGGGCTATGGCTACACCTTC
CASSPPPGGYGYTF
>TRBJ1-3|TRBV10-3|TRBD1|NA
TGTGCCATCAAAGGACAGGAGGCCGTCTCCTTCTCTGGAAACACCATATATTTT
CAIKGQEAVSFSGNTIYF
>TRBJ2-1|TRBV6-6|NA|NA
TGTGCCAGCAGGCGGGTGCAGGCGTCCTACAATGAGCAGTTCTTC
CASRRVQASYNEQFF
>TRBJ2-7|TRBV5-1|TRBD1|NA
TGCGCCAGCAGCTTATACGACAGGGCCTACGAGCAGTACTTC
CASSLYDRAYEQYF
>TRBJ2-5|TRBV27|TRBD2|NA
TGTGCCAGCAGTCCCCGGACTAGCGGACAAGAGACCCAGTACTTC
CASSPRTSGQETQYF
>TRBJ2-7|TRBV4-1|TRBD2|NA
TGCGCCAGCAGCCAAGCCGGGGGTCTAAGCGGGACCTACGAGCAGTACTTC
CASSQAGGLSGTYEQYF
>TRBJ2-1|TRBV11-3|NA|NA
TGTGCCAGCAGCTTAGTAGCGCGCAAAGACAATGAGCAGTTCTTC
CASSLVARKDNEQFF
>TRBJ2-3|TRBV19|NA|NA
TGTGCCAGTAGTATAGGGGCCCCCACAGATACGCAGTATTTT
CASSIGAPTDTQYF
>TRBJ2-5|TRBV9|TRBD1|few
TGTGCCAGCAGCGTAGCCCCGGGACAGAAAGAGACCCAGTACTTC
CASSVAPGQKETQYF